This T cell receptor beta chain was recovered during a study of T cell responses to AZD1222 COVID-19 vaccine. Germline V gene sequence: CDR1 SNHLY, CDR2 FYNNEI. The CDR3 has 15 amino acids. Trimming left V 8 bases short and J 3 bases short, with 18 bases between. General study results and limits: Of the AZD1222 recipients, only 5 to 7 were seropositive at baseline. Most donors were white British, females outnumbered males, and clonal diversity was possibly underestimated. Samples come after the peak T cell response, not at day 14.

With respect to this clone: Its antigen is unidentified.

Data came from immunoSEQ multiplex PCR; TCRdb stores just in-frame clones and leaves some out. This sample yields about 31,000 clones, of which around 89% are seen a single time; 11% to 15% belongs to the top ten. The TCR comes from an adult who received the AZD1222 COVID-19 vaccine. The chain has TRBV2 and TRBJ2-3; TRBD2 might be the D (6 bases). This specimen consisted of peripheral blood, obtained 28 days after the second AZD1222 dose. The DNA of the CDR3 is TGTGCCAGCGCTCTAAGGCAGGGAGGAACAGATACGCAGTATTTT. Protein sequence: CASALRQGGTDTQYF.